Below, 27 T cell receptor beta chains from the same sample are listed, as sequenced in a study of metastatic and nonmetastatic thyroid tumors (TCRdb year 2020). No patient had received any treatment before thyroid surgery. The library came from PCR. The sequencer listed for this sample is Illumina HiSeq 4000. Clones were called with MiXCR by TCRdb after fastp trimmed the public reads at Q25, and only in-frame beta chains were retained. The sample yields 12,000 to 15,000 clones; almost 30% were counted once. The biggest ten clones account for approximately 3.8% of the sample. What was sequenced was blood. The receptors were gathered from a female donor with papillary thyroid cancer or a benign thyroid nodule (not recorded which). Some clones in this sample may be carry-over from other donors' samples.

In this sample, this clone turned up many times. This rearrangement joins TRBV14 to TRBJ1-1, with D perhaps TRBD1 (6 bases). The germline V gene encodes CDR1 SGHDN and CDR2 FVKESK. Trimming pared 1 base from V and 6 bases from J, leaving 12 bases between. There are 14 residues in the CDR3. The CDR3 nucleotides read TGTGCCAGCAGCCAAGGGGCGTCAGGGGCTGAAGCTTTCTTT. Amino acids: CASSQGASGAEAFF.

This clone counts as medium-sized. V usage is TRBV6-1 and J usage is TRBJ1-5; 8 bases line up with TRBD1. Germline V CDR1 and CDR2: MNHNS, SASEGT. The CDR3 extends over 13 amino acids. The V and J ends lost 6 bases and 2 bases, in that order; junction bases with no gene match: 0. The CDR3 sequence is CASRDRGNQPQHF. The DNA for the CDR3 is TGTGCCAGCAGGGACAGGGGCAATCAGCCCCAGCATTTT.

Ten or more counts support this clone. This rearrangement joins TRBV18 to TRBJ2-5; TRBD2 aligns across 12 bases. CDR1 is KGHSH and CDR2 is LQKENI in the germline V gene. With 1 base clipped from V and 5 bases from J, the junction kept 2 bases outside the gene matches. This CDR3 has 15 residues. CDR3 sequence reads: CASSPRLAGVETQYF. The CDR3 nucleotides are TGTGCCAGCTCACCACGACTAGCGGGAGTTGAGACCCAGTACTTC.

Comment on this clone: One end of the junction does not line up with germline, which may come from a read error. The chain combines TRBV7-8 with TRBJ2-4, with D possibly TRBD2 on 6 matching bases. This CDR3 contains 11 residues. The germline V gene encodes CDR1 SGHVS and CDR2 FQNEAQ. The CDR3 coding sequence is TGTGCCAGCAGCCGAACGCCGGGGGTACACTTC. Residues: CASSRTPGVHF. Supplemented by reference TRBV7-8 and TRBJ2-4, the full variable domain reads GAGVSQSPRYKVAKRGQDVALRCDPISGHVSLFWYQQALGQGPEFLTYFQNEAQLDKSGLPSDRFFAERPEGSVSTLKIQRTQQEDSAVYLCASSRTPGVHFGAGTRLSVL.

Relative to its sample, this clone is medium-sized (0.01 to 0.1%). For the CDR3, the DNA is TGTGCCAGCAGTACGGGCTCCTACGAGCAGTACTTC. Translating it yields CASSTGSYEQYF. The chain uses TRBV6-1 and TRBJ2-7; no clear D. CDR1 MNHNS and CDR2 SASEGT come from the germline V gene. CDR3 size: 12 residues. The V gene lost 5 bases and the J gene lost 0 bases, with 5 bases spanning the gap.

The chain combines TRBV5-6 with TRBJ1-1, with D uncertain. CDR1 and CDR2 (germline): SGHDT, YYEEEE. The length of the CDR3 is 15 residues. The V end was cut by 0 bases, the J end by 1 base, with 10 bases between. The DNA of the CDR3 is TGTGCCAGCAGCTTGGGCTCTTGGGAGAACACTGAAGCTTTCTTT. Protein product: CASSLGSWENTEAFF.

This chain uses TRBV20-1 with TRBJ2-1; 7 bases fit TRBD2. The trim removed 3 bases at V and 3 bases at J, leaving 5 bases unmatched. From germline, CDR1 is DFQATT and CDR2 SNEGSKA (reference sequence). The CDR3 has 14 residues. CDR3 sequence reads: CSASGGRGYNEQFF. In DNA form, the CDR3 reads TGCAGTGCTAGTGGCGGGAGAGGCTACAATGAGCAGTTCTTC.

This clone was recorded many times. Other DNA sequences in this specimen translate into the identical CDR3. The chain recombines TRBV29-1 with TRBJ2-2, with 11 bases aligning to TRBD1. The CDR3 has 13 amino acids. From germline, CDR1 is SQVTM and CDR2 ANQGSEA. The CDR3 DNA reads as TGCGGGGGACAGGGGGCGAACACCGGGGAGCTGTTTTTT. Protein sequence: CGGQGANTGELFF.

This clone was counted a few times. The CDR3 nucleotides are TGTGCCAGCAGTCCTAATACAGGGAGCACCGGGGAGCTGTTTTTT. Encoded protein: CASSPNTGSTGELFF. The chain employs TRBV12-3 or TRBV12-4 and TRBJ2-2, with D possibly TRBD1 on 6 matching bases. The CDR3 sequence is 15 residues long. Deletions cut 5 bases from V and 4 bases from J, with 14 bases between.

This clone was seen ten or more times. This sequence may be a read error, since a much larger clone differs from it by one base. It is likely a read error, because the conserved phenylalanine at the end of the CDR3 is missing. The gene calls are TRBV4-2 and TRBJ2-5; D possibly matches TRBD1 or TRBD2 (5 bases each). CDR3 length equals 13 residues. Between the trimmed V and J ends, which lost 4 bases and 5 bases, there was a span of 11 bases. Per germline, CDR1 LGHNA and CDR2 YNFKEQ. CDR3 loop: CASSPTGQETQYL. CDR3 DNA: TGTGCCAGCAGCCCCACGGGGCAGGAGACCCAGTACCTC.

This clone was seen only a few times. The chain couples TRBV12-3 or TRBV12-4 to TRBJ1-6; TRBD1 agrees at 8 bases. The trim removed 2 bases at V and 10 bases at J, leaving 7 bases unmatched. This CDR3 has 15 residues. The CDR3 nucleotides read TGTGCCAGCAGTTTAATAGGACAGGGTAAATCACCCCTCCACTTT. It translates to CASSLIGQGKSPLHF.

In its sample, this clone is medium-sized. This chain joins TRBV6-1 and TRBJ2-7; 7 bases line up with TRBD1. V dropped 3 bases and J dropped 6; count of bases not matched to a gene: 20. The CDR3 extends over 18 amino acids. Germline CDR1 is MNHNS and CDR2 is SASEGT. The CDR3 spells CASSETGYRLVWFAEQYF. CDR3 nucleotide sequence: TGTGCCAGCAGTGAGACAGGGTACAGGCTAGTCTGGTTCGCCGAGCAGTACTTC.

This clone came up many times. CDR3 sequence reads: CSAGGQGGCQPQHF. The CDR3 DNA is TGCAGTGCCGGGGGACAGGGGGGGTGTCAGCCCCAGCATTTT. The rearrangement joins TRBV20-1 to TRBJ1-5; TRBD1 matches 11 bases. Trimming at V came to 6 bases and at J to 6 bases, leaving 7 bases not matched to a gene. CDR3 length equals 14 residues. Germline assignment: CDR1 DFQATT and CDR2 SNEGSKA (reference sequence).

This chain connects TRBV7-2 to TRBJ1-5, with 8 bases that match TRBD1. The CDR3 is made up of 15 amino acids. The V segment lost 5 bases and the J segment 3 bases; nucleotides outside the gene matches: 6. Germline V gives CDR1 SGHTA, CDR2 FQGNSA. CDR3 nucleotides: TGTGCCAGCAGCGCCGGGACAGGCCCCAATCAGCCCCAGCATTTT. This gives the protein CASSAGTGPNQPQHF.

By share of the sample, this clone is medium-sized. The chain employs TRBV2 and TRBJ1-2; D call uncertain. CDR1 is SNHLY, CDR2 FYNNEI, per germline. This CDR3 region has 13 residues. V lost 6 bases, J lost 3 bases, and 11 bases lay in between. The CDR3, as DNA: TGTGCCAGCAGGCCGAGTGAGGACTATGGCTACACCTTC. Translating it yields CASRPSEDYGYTF.

This clone was seen at least ten times. The rearrangement uses TRBV10-2 and TRBJ2-3, with D perhaps TRBD1 or TRBD2 (5 bases each). V was cut by 5 bases and J by 1 base, with 13 bases left in between. Germline CDR1 and CDR2: WSHSY and SAAADI. This CDR3 comprises 15 residues. The DNA for the CDR3 is TGCGCCAGCAGTCCAATCCGAGGGGGCACAGATACGCAGTATTTT. Its translation is CASSPIRGGTDTQYF.

Judged by abundance, this clone is medium-sized. V gene TRBV11-3 combines with J gene TRBJ2-4; 9 nucleotides match TRBD1. With V trimmed by 8 bases and J by 4 bases, 9 bases remained unmatched. This CDR3 is built from 15 residues. CDR1 and CDR2 (germline): SGHNT, YENEEA. The CDR3 spells CASGKTGGGKNIQYF. DNA for the CDR3: TGTGCCAGCGGGAAGACAGGGGGTGGAAAAAACATTCAGTACTTC.

By frequency in the sample, this clone is medium-sized. This chain joins TRBV11-2 and TRBJ2-7; maybe TRBD1 (6 bases). Germline V gene data show CDR1 as SGHAT and CDR2 as FQNNGV. V was clipped by 1 base and J by 7 bases, with 14 bases between them. The CDR3 loop spans 14 amino acids. Here the CDR3 reads CASSLVAPGTEQYF. CDR3 coding DNA: TGTGCCAGCAGCTTAGTTGCCCCCGGGACAGAGCAGTACTTC. Looking up the rest from reference TRBV11-2 and TRBJ2-7 gives the full variable domain: EAGVAQSPRYKIIEKRQSVAFWCNPISGHATLYWYQQILGQGPKLLIQFQNNGVVDDSQLPKDRFSAERLKGVDSTLKIQPAKLEDSAVYLCASSLVAPGTEQYFGPGTRLTVT.

By share of the sample, this clone is medium-sized. The chain combines TRBV20-1 with TRBJ2-7, with 9 positions matching TRBD2. The CDR3 is 17 amino acids. Germline CDR1 is DFQATT and CDR2 is SNEGSKA (reference sequence). After removal of 1 base from V and 1 base from J, the junction contained 11 bases not matched to a gene. CDR3 in amino acids: CSARAGTSTAQSYEQYF. The CDR3 nucleotides read TGCAGTGCTAGAGCCGGGACTAGCACCGCCCAGTCCTACGAGCAGTACTTC.

This clone was counted ten times or more. The CDR3 here is CASSRGQLNEKLFF. Written as DNA, the CDR3 is TGTGCCAGCAGCCGCGGACAGCTTAATGAAAAACTGTTTTTT. The chain uses TRBV6-1 and TRBJ1-4, with a tentative D call TRBD1 (6 bases). With 6 bases removed from V and 4 bases from J, the gap between germline ends came to 12 bases. Germline values: CDR1 MNHNS, CDR2 SASEGT. This CDR3 has 14 residues.

There are a few counts of this clone. V and J are TRBV6-4 and TRBJ2-2, with a possible D match to TRBD2 (6 bases). The V and J ends lost 5 bases and 5 bases respectively, with 15 bases between them. This CDR3 comprises 15 residues. Germline CDR1 reads MRHNA; CDR2 reads SNTAGT. The CDR3 reads CASSQTSVRTGELFF. CDR3 coding DNA: TGTGCCAGCAGTCAGACTAGTGTAAGGACCGGGGAGCTGTTTTTT.

This clone was counted between two and nine times. The chain combines TRBV19 with TRBJ2-7; possible D gene TRBD1, 7 bases. In germline, CDR1 is LNHDA, CDR2 SQIVND (reference sequence). Trimming took 0 bases from V and 4 from J, leaving 13 bases between them. The CDR3 has 15 residues. DNA of the CDR3: TGTGCCAGTAGTATAGACCAGGGGGGACGGTACGAGCAGTACTTC. It is translated as CASSIDQGGRYEQYF.

This clone has just a few counts. This chain connects TRBV28 to TRBJ2-5; the D gene is possibly TRBD2 (6 bases). V was shortened by 7 bases and J by 4 bases, with 28 bases between the two germline ends. Germline loops: CDR1 MDHEN, CDR2 SYDVKM. The CDR3 extends over 18 amino acids. CDR3 DNA: TGTGCCAGCACCTACTTGTACGGGCGGGACCGAAGTGGAGAGACCCAGTACTTC. Its protein product is CASTYLYGRDRSGETQYF.

About this clone itself: With a much larger clone just one base away, this may be a read error. This chain links TRBV7-6 with TRBJ2-3; TRBD2 agrees at 7 bases. Per germline, CDR1 SGHVS and CDR2 FNYEAQ. The CDR3 has 17 residues. After removal of 4 bases from V and 0 bases from J, the junction contained 10 bases not matched to a gene. CDR3 DNA sequence: TGTGCCAGCAGCTCCCCCACTAGCGTGGGTAGCACAGATACGCAGTATTTT. Its protein is CASSSPTSVGSTDTQYF.

This clone was found a few times. The chain has TRBV6-5 and TRBJ2-2, with 8 bases matching TRBD2. The CDR3 sequence is 18 residues long. Germline V lookup: CDR1 MNHEY, CDR2 SVGAGI. V was clipped by 6 bases and J by 5 bases; unmatched bases: 17. CDR3 in DNA: TGTGCCAGCAGCATATTGACCTGGGCGGGAGGCAATACCGGGGAGCTGTTTTTT. Translation: CASSILTWAGGNTGELFF.

This clone turned up a few times. This chain uses TRBV4-2 with TRBJ1-2; D possibly corresponds to TRBD1 (6 bases). Germline CDR1 and CDR2: LGHNA and YNFKEQ. Trimming stripped 0 bases from V and 8 bases from J, with 13 bases between. The CDR3 has 14 amino acids. The CDR3 is CASSQDVGGSGYTF. For the CDR3, the DNA is TGTGCCAGCAGCCAAGATGTAGGGGGGAGCGGCTACACCTTC.

This clone came up many times. This chain links TRBV6-2 or TRBV6-3 with TRBJ2-5; D may match TRBD1 or TRBD2 (6 bases each). Germline V gene sequence: CDR1 MNHEY, CDR2 SVGEGT. The germline V and J ends were trimmed by 7 bases and 2 bases, with 20 bases remaining between them. This CDR3 comprises 16 residues. This chain's CDR3 is CASTPGPGAAQETQYF. The CDR3 DNA reads as TGTGCCAGCACCCCGGGGCCGGGGGCGGCACAAGAGACCCAGTACTTC.